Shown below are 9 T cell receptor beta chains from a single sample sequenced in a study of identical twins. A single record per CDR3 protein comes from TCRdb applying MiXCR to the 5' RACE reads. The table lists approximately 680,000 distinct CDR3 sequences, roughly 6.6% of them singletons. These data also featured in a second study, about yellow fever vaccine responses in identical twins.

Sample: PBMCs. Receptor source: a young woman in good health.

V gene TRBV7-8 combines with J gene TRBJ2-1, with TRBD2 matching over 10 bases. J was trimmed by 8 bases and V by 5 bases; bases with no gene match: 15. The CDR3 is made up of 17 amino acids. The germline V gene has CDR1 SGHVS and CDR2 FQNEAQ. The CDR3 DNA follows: TGTGCCAGCAGCATAATTCCGGGACTAGCGCTTGGCGATGAGCAGTTCTTC. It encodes CASSIIPGLALGDEQFF. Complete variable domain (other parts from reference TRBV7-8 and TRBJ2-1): GAGVSQSPRYKVAKRGQDVALRCDPISGHVSLFWYQQALGQGPEFLTYFQNEAQLDKSGLPSDRFFAERPEGSVSTLKIQRTQQEDSAVYLCASSIIPGLALGDEQFFGPGTRLTVL.

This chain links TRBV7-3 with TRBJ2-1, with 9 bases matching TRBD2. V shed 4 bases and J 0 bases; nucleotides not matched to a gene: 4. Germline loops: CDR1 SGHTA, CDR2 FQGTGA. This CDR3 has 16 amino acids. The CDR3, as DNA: TGTGCCAGCAGCTCCGTTAGCGGGAGCTCCTACAATGAGCAGTTCTTC. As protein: CASSSVSGSSYNEQFF.

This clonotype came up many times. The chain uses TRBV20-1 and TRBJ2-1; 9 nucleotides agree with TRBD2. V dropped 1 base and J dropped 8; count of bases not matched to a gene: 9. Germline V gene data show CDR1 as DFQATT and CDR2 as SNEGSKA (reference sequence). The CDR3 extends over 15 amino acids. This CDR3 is CSARAAGTSSYEQFF. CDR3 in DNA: TGCAGTGCTAGAGCGGCCGGGACTAGCTCCTATGAGCAGTTCTTC.

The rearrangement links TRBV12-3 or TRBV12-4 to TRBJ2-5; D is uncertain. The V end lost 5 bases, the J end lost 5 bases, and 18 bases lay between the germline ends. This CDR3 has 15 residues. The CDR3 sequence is CASSRMDSLSETQYF. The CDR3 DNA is TGTGCCAGCAGTCGGATGGATAGTCTTTCGGAGACCCAGTACTTC.

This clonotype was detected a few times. CDR3 region: CASSTGLAYEQYF. As DNA, the CDR3 is TGTGCCAGCAGTACCGGACTAGCTTACGAGCAGTACTTC. The chain uses TRBV27 and TRBJ2-7; 8 bases agree with TRBD2. Germline loops: CDR1 MNHEY, CDR2 SMNVEV (reference sequence). The CDR3 is 13 amino acids. Trimming removed 5 bases from V and 4 bases from J; junction bases left unmatched: 4.

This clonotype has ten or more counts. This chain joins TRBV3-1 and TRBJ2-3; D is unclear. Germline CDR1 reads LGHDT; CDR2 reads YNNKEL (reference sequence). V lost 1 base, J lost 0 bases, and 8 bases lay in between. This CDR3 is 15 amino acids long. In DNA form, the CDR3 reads TGTGCCAGCAGCCAAGGCACTTTTAGCACAGATACGCAGTATTTT. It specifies CASSQGTFSTDTQYF.

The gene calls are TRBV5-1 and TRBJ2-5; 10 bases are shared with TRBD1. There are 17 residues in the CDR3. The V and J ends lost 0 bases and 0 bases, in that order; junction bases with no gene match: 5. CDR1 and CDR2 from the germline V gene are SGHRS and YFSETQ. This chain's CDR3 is CASSLGGQGSHQETQYF. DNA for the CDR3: TGCGCCAGCAGCTTGGGGGGACAGGGGAGCCACCAAGAGACCCAGTACTTC.

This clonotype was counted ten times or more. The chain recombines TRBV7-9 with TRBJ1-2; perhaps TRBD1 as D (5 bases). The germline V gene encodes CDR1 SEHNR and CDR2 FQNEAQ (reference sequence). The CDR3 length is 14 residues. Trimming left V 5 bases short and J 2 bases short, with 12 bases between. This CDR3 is CASSPLWTNYGYTF. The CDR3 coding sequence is TGTGCCAGCAGCCCCTTGTGGACAAACTATGGCTACACCTTC.

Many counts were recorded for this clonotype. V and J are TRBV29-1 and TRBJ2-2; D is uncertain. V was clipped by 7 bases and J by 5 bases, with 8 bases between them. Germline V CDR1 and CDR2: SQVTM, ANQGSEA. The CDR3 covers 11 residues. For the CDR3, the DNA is TGCAGCGCGCGCTCAACCGGGGAGCTGTTTTTT. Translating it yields CSARSTGELFF.